The present T cell receptor beta chain was sequenced within a study of blood T cell repertoires in COVID-19. Profiling relied on immunoSEQ multiplex PCR, and the TCRdb table lists in-frame clones only, not all of them. The sample contains fewer than 200,000 clones, about 85% of which appear only once. This TCR derives from a woman in her forties or fifties with COVID-19, enrolled during active disease. Sequences were obtained from peripheral blood.

The CDR3 loop reads CASSLELAGDIQYF. In nucleotides, the CDR3 is TGTGCCAGCAGCTTAGAACTAGCGGGTGACATTCAGTACTTC. The chain employs TRBV7-2 and TRBJ2-4, with 9 bases that match TRBD2. The CDR3 loop spans 14 amino acids. Losses at the gene ends were 1 base for V and 8 bases for J; bases not matched to a gene: 3. Germline V gives CDR1 SGHTA, CDR2 FQGNSA. The variable domain in full, with the rest retrieved from reference TRBV7-2 and TRBJ2-4, is GAGVSQSPSNKVTEKGKDVELRCDPISGHTALYWYRQSLGQGLEFLIYFQGNSAPDKSGLPSDRFSAERTGGSVSTLTIQRTQQEDSAVYLCASSLELAGDIQYFGAGTRLSVL.